This TCR beta chain was sequenced in a study of cytomegalovirus exposure and HLA in healthy donors. PCR amplification relied on 60 Vbeta primers (plus 13 Jbeta primers). The data were produced by immunoSEQ multiplex PCR, yet TCRdb's version contains in-frame clones alone and is incomplete. The sample yields roughly 180,000 clones, around 85% seen once. The sequence derives from a man between 18 and 29 years old in good health and CMV-seropositive. The specimen was PBMCs.

The CDR3: CAWSHGNTEAFF. The DNA for the CDR3 is TGTGCCTGGAGTCACGGGAACACTGAAGCTTTCTTT. The chain has TRBV30 and TRBJ1-1; D unresolved. V lost 2 bases and J 1 base, leaving 5 bases between the germline ends. The CDR3 has 12 residues. In germline, CDR1 is GTSNPN, CDR2 SVGIG (reference sequence). Full variable domain (rest looked up from reference TRBV30 and TRBJ1-1): SQTIHQWPATLVQPVGSPLSLECTVEGTSNPNLYWYRQAAGRGLQLLFYSVGIGQISSEVPQNLSASRPQDRQFILSSKKLLLSDSGFYLCAWSHGNTEAFFGQGTRLTVV.